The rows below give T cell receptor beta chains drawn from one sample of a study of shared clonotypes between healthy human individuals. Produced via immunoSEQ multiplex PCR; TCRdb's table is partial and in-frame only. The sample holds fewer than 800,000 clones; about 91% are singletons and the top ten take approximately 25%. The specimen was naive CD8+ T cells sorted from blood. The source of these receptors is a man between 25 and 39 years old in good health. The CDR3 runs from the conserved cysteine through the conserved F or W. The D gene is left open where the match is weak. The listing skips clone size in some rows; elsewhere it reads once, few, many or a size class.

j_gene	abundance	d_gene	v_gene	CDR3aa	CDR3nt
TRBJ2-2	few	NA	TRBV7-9	CASSPPFGTGELFF	TGTGCCAGCAGTCCTCCTTTTGGGACCGGGGAGCTGTTTTTT
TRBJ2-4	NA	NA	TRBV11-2	CASSLLSGPNIQYF	TGTGCCAGCAGCTTACTCTCGGGACCAAACATTCAGTACTTC
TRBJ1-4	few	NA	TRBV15	CATSRVSTVGEKLFF	TGTGCCACCAGCAGAGTCTCGACAGTGGGTGAAAAACTGTTTTTT
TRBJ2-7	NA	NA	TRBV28	CASSLSQFLRYEQYF	TGTGCCAGCAGTTTATCACAATTTTTGAGGTACGAGCAGTACTTC
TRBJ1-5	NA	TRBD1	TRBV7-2	CASSPGTGGEGQPQHF	TGTGCCAGCAGCCCCGGGACAGGGGGCGAGGGTCAGCCCCAGCATTTT
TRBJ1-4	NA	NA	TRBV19	CASRNSTPKAHNEKLFF	TGTGCCAGTAGAAATTCGACCCCCAAGGCCCATAATGAAAAACTGTTTTTT
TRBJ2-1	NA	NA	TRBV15	CATSRVPFDEQFF	TGTGCCACCAGCAGAGTCCCGTTCGATGAGCAGTTCTTC
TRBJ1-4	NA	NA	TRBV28	CASSLFTGATNEKLFF	TGTGCCAGCAGTTTATTTACGGGTGCAACTAATGAAAAACTGTTTTTT
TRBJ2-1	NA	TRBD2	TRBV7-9	CASSPARGTSDTDNEQFF	TGTGCCAGCAGCCCAGCCCGGGGGACTAGCGATACGGACAATGAGCAGTTCTTC
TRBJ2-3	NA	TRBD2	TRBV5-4	CASSLEGGSVSDTQYF	TGTGCCAGCAGCTTGGAAGGCGGGAGTGTCTCAGATACGCAGTATTTT
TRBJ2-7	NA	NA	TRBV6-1	CALRKGRPYEQYF	TGTGCCTTACGGAAGGGGCGCCCCTACGAGCAGTACTTC
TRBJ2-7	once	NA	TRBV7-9	CASSLDRDEQYF	TGTGCCAGCAGCTTAGACAGGGACGAGCAGTACTTC
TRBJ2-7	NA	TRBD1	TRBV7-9	CASKGARGGHEQYF	TGTGCCAGCAAAGGGGCCAGAGGGGGCCACGAGCAGTACTTC
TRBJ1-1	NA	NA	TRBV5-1	CASSLSGLGVGNTEAFF	TGCGCCAGCAGCTTGAGTGGCTTAGGGGTCGGGAACACTGAAGCTTTCTTT
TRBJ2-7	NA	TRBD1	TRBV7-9	CASSLDPGGDEQYF	TGTGCCAGCAGCTTAGACCCAGGGGGCGACGAGCAGTACTTC
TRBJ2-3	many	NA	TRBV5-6	CASSAGVSSTDTQYF	TGTGCCAGCAGCGCAGGGGTTAGTAGCACAGATACGCAGTATTTT
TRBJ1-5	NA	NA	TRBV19	CASSITRRALGPQHF	TGTGCCAGTAGTATAACCCGAAGGGCATTGGGGCCCCAGCATTTT
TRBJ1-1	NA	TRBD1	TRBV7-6	CASSPRDREGIEAFF	TGTGCCAGCAGCCCTCGGGACAGGGAGGGGATTGAAGCTTTCTTT
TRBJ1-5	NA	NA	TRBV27	CASSLSGGRPQHF	TGTGCCAGCAGTTTATCGGGGGGGCGGCCCCAGCATTTT
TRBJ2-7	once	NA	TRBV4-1	CASSLTPGDPYEQYF	TGCGCCAGCAGCCTCACGCCAGGGGACCCCTACGAGCAGTACTTC
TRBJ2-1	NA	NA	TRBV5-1	CASSLAGPNNEQFF	TGCGCCAGCAGCTTGGCGGGACCGAACAATGAGCAGTTCTTC
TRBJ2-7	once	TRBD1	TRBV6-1	CASSATRQGAYEQYF	TGTGCCAGCAGTGCGACGAGACAGGGGGCTTACGAGCAGTACTTC
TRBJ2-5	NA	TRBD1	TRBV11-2	CASSFSAGTDFRETQYF	TGTGCCAGCAGCTTTTCCGCCGGGACAGATTTTCGAGAGACCCAGTACTTC